These 27 T cell receptor beta chains came from one sample sequenced in a study of blood T cell repertoires in COVID-19. Produced via immunoSEQ multiplex PCR; TCRdb's table is partial and in-frame only. The sample consists of 250,000 or so clones, about 91% of them appearing once. Sequences were obtained from PBMCs or T cells enriched from blood (not recorded which). The receptor source for this set is a man aged 40-49 years who had been exposed to COVID-19.

The chain carries TRBV23-1 and TRBJ1-1, with D uncertain. TRBV23-1 qualifies as an ORF whose function is uncertain. The germline V and J ends were trimmed by 6 bases and 5 bases, with 31 bases remaining between them. The CDR3 totals 19 residues. CDR3 nucleotides: TGCGCCAGCAGCCTCTTTGGGGAAGAATCGGTCCCGGGATGGACTGAAGCTTTCTTT. This encodes CASSLFGEESVPGWTEAFF.

The rearrangement uses TRBV18 and TRBJ1-5; 8 bases fit TRBD1. The CDR3 covers 15 residues. The germline CDR1 and CDR2 sequences are KGHSH and LQKENI. J gave up 2 bases and V 5 bases, and 5 bases lay outside the gene matches. In nucleotides, the CDR3 is TGTGCCAGCTCAGCCTCGACAGGGGGCAATCAGCCCCAGCATTTT. Translating gives CASSASTGGNQPQHF.

The V and J genes are TRBV12-3 or TRBV12-4 and TRBJ1-2, with a weak D call TRBD1 (5 bases). The V end lost 3 bases, the J end lost 3 bases, and 8 bases lay between the germline ends. This CDR3 contains 13 residues. CDR3 DNA sequence: TGTGCCAGCAGTTTCGCCAGGGACTATGGCTACACCTTC. Its protein product is CASSFARDYGYTF.

V gene TRBV6-5 combines with J gene TRBJ2-7; D might be TRBD2 (5 bases). V was cut by 6 bases and J by 6 bases, with 18 bases left in between. The CDR3 length is 14 residues. Germline assignment: CDR1 MNHEY and CDR2 SVGAGI. CDR3 amino acids: CASRAGSSSLEQYF. CDR3 bases: TGTGCCAGCAGGGCCGGGTCTAGCTCTCTCGAGCAGTACTTC.

The chain joins TRBV28 to TRBJ2-7; a weak D match, TRBD1 (6 bases). Trimming removed 6 bases from V and 3 bases from J, with 12 bases in between. CDR1 and CDR2 from the germline V gene are MDHEN and SYDVKM. This CDR3 contains 13 residues. CDR3 region: CASSLMTGYEQYF. The CDR3 DNA follows: TGTGCCAGCAGCCTTATGACAGGCTACGAGCAGTACTTC. The full variable domain, with the rest looked up from reference TRBV28 and TRBJ2-7, is DVKVTQSSRYLVKRTGEKVFLECVQDMDHENMFWYRQDPGLGLRLIYFSYDVKMKEKGDIPEGYSVSREKKERFSLILESASTNQTSMYLCASSLMTGYEQYFGPGTRLTVT.

This chain links TRBV7-9 with TRBJ2-5, with 10 bases identical to TRBD1. V trimming: 3 bases; J trimming: 5 bases; junction bases outside the gene matches: 3. Germline V lookup: CDR1 SEHNR, CDR2 FQNEAQ (reference sequence). The CDR3 consists of 14 residues. CDR3 coding DNA: TGTGCCAGCAGCTTCGACAGGGGGCCTGAGACCCAGTACTTC. Translated, it gives CASSFDRGPETQYF.

The J gene is TRBJ2-7, the V gene TRBV7-9; D is possibly TRBD1 (6 bases). CDR1 SEHNR and CDR2 FQNEAQ come from the germline V gene (reference sequence). The CDR3 extends over 13 amino acids. V was shortened by 5 bases and J by 3 bases, with 11 bases between the two germline ends. The CDR3 DNA follows: TGTGCCAGCAGCCTGCCCAGGGGCTACGAGCAGTACTTC. Protein product: CASSLPRGYEQYF.

This clone was seen once. The CDR3 reads CASSVQGASVGYTF. As DNA, the CDR3 is TGTGCCAGCAGCGTCCAGGGGGCCTCGGTTGGCTACACCTTC. The chain has TRBV5-6 and TRBJ1-2; 8 nucleotides align to TRBD1. With 4 bases clipped from V and 7 bases from J, the junction kept 9 bases outside the gene matches. Germline V gene data show CDR1 as SGHDT and CDR2 as YYEEEE. The CDR3 consists of 14 residues.

This clone has just one count. The V gene is TRBV5-1, the J gene TRBJ2-5; 8 bases fit TRBD1. The junction had 13 bases not matched to a gene; V was cut back by 4 bases and J by 5 bases. The germline gives CDR1 SGHRS, CDR2 YFSETQ. There are 16 residues in the CDR3. The CDR3 sequence: CASSQLPGGGGETQYF. CDR3 bases: TGCGCCAGCAGCCAACTCCCAGGGGGCGGCGGGGAGACCCAGTACTTC.

V gene TRBV5-1 combines with J gene TRBJ2-6; 12 bases map to TRBD1. This CDR3 spans 19 amino acids. The germline V gene encodes CDR1 SGHRS and CDR2 YFSETQ. V dropped 6 bases and J dropped 2; count of bases not matched to a gene: 12. The CDR3 here is CASTPTLGQGAPGANVLTF. Here the CDR3 DNA reads TGCGCCAGCACTCCCACCCTGGGACAGGGGGCGCCTGGGGCCAACGTCCTGACTTTC.

This clone appeared a single time. The chain uses TRBV13 and TRBJ1-2, with D tentatively TRBD1 (5 bases). Germline V gene sequence: CDR1 PRHDT, CDR2 FYEKMQ (reference sequence). V lost 4 bases to trimming and J lost 0 bases, with 15 bases between them. This CDR3 has 16 residues. The CDR3 sequence: CASSSPTDTTNYGYTF. DNA of the CDR3: TGTGCCAGCAGCTCCCCGACAGACACAACTAACTATGGCTACACCTTC.

This rearrangement joins TRBV28 to TRBJ1-5, with D possibly matching TRBD1 (6 bases). The germline V gene encodes CDR1 MDHEN and CDR2 SYDVKM. V was shortened by 1 base and J by 5 bases, with 12 bases between the two germline ends. There are 15 residues in the CDR3. Here the CDR3 DNA reads TGTGCCAGCAGTTTATATGGGCGGGGGCATCAGCCCCAGCATTTT. Protein product: CASSLYGRGHQPQHF.

This chain uses TRBV30 with TRBJ2-3; D remains ambiguous. The CDR3 loop spans 12 amino acids. The germline V gene encodes CDR1 GTSNPN and CDR2 SVGIG (reference sequence). The V end lost 0 bases, the J end lost 8 bases, and 9 bases lay between the germline ends. The CDR3 DNA sequence: TGTGCCTGGAGTGTACCGCAGCGTACGCAGTATTTT. This sequence encodes CAWSVPQRTQYF.

This clone came up once. The V call is TRBV5-1, the J call TRBJ2-3; TRBD1 agrees at 10 bases. This CDR3 region has 14 residues. Unmatched junction bases numbered 4, after V lost 3 bases and J lost 6 bases. Germline V gene lookup returns CDR1 SGHRS and CDR2 YFSETQ. The chain's CDR3 is CASSSGTGADTQYF. The DNA for the CDR3 is TGCGCCAGCAGCTCTGGGACAGGGGCCGATACGCAGTATTTT.

The chain joins TRBV5-1 to TRBJ2-5, with D possibly being TRBD1 (8 bases). This CDR3 is built from 15 residues. Germline V CDR1 and CDR2: SGHRS, YFSETQ. V was clipped by 4 bases and J by 2 bases, with 15 bases between them. CDR3 sequence: CASSQLQGGQETQYF. In DNA, the CDR3 is TGCGCCAGCAGCCAGCTACAGGGGGGGCAAGAGACCCAGTACTTC. The full variable domain, in which reference TRBV5-1 and TRBJ2-5 provide the parts outside the CDR3, is KAGVTQTPRYLIKTRGQQVTLSCSPISGHRSVSWYQQTPGQGLQFLFEYFSETQRNKGNFPGRFSGRQFSNSRSEMNVSTLELGDSALYLCASSQLQGGQETQYFGPGTRLLVL.

V usage is TRBV6-5 and J usage is TRBJ2-2, with D possibly being TRBD1 (6 bases). Germline V lookup: CDR1 MNHEY, CDR2 SVGAGI. Deletions cut 7 bases from V and 0 bases from J, with 12 bases between. The length of the CDR3 is 15 residues. The CDR3 reads CASNIQGPNTGELFF. Written as DNA, the CDR3 is TGTGCCAGCAATATACAGGGTCCGAACACCGGGGAGCTGTTTTTT.

This chain joins TRBV9 and TRBJ2-4, with TRBD2 matching 13 bases. The CDR3 consists of 19 residues. Germline trimming cut 3 bases from V and 5 bases from J; bases unmatched to any gene: 14. In germline, CDR1 is SGDLS, CDR2 YYNGEE. This CDR3 reads CASSAEGGGLAGAENIQYF. CDR3 DNA: TGTGCCAGCAGCGCAGAGGGGGGTGGACTAGCGGGAGCAGAAAACATTCAGTACTTC. Variable domain in full (rest from reference TRBV9 and TRBJ2-4): DSGVTQTPKHLITATGQRVTLRCSPRSGDLSVYWYQQSLDQGLQFLIQYYNGEERAKGNILERFSAQQFPDLHSELNLSSLELGDSALYFCASSAEGGGLAGAENIQYFGAGTRLSVL.

The DNA for the CDR3 is TGTGCCAGTAAGTCCTCGGGTCCCTCTGGAAACACCATATATTTT. Its translation is CASKSSGPSGNTIYF. The chain recombines TRBV19 with TRBJ1-3; D is unclear. This CDR3 spans 15 amino acids. Germline-derived CDR1 and CDR2 are LNHDA and SQIVND (reference sequence). Trimming cost V 7 bases and J 0 bases, with 13 bases left between them. The whole variable domain, filled in from reference TRBV19 and TRBJ1-3, reads DGGITQSPKYLFRKEGQNVTLSCEQNLNHDAMYWYRQDPGQGLRLIYYSQIVNDFQKGDIAEGYSVSREKKESFPLTVTSAQKNPTAFYLCASKSSGPSGNTIYFGEGSWLTVV.

The chain couples TRBV6-5 to TRBJ1-1; 9 nucleotides align to TRBD1. The CDR3 covers 14 residues. Per the germline V gene, CDR1 is MNHEY and CDR2 is SVGAGI. The junction had 3 bases not matched to a gene; V was cut back by 2 bases and J by 5 bases. CDR3 in amino acids: CASSYGTGITEAFF. CDR3 DNA: TGTGCCAGCAGTTACGGGACAGGGATTACTGAAGCTTTCTTT.

The chain joins TRBV27 to TRBJ2-3; 9 bases fit TRBD1. The CDR3 runs 14 residues. CDR1 and CDR2 (germline): MNHEY, SMNVEV (reference sequence). The V and J ends lost 6 bases and 5 bases, in that order; junction bases with no gene match: 6. DNA for the CDR3: TGTGCCAGCAGCTACACAGGGGGCCTAGATACGCAGTATTTT. Residues: CASSYTGGLDTQYF.

The chain recombines TRBV6-5 with TRBJ1-2, with 9 bases lining up with TRBD1. Germline V gene sequence: CDR1 MNHEY, CDR2 SVGAGI. The junction had 8 bases not matched to a gene; V was cut back by 6 bases and J by 6 bases. CDR3 length: 14 amino acids. For the CDR3, the DNA is TGTGCCAGCAGGTACAGGGGGCCTCGGGATGGCTACACCTTC. It encodes CASRYRGPRDGYTF.

V usage is TRBV2 and J usage is TRBJ2-3, with D perhaps matching TRBD2 (5 bases). The CDR3 is 15 residues long. Per germline, CDR1 SNHLY and CDR2 FYNNEI. V was shortened by 3 bases and J by 0 bases, with 10 bases between the two germline ends. The CDR3 loop reads CASSERRASTDTQYF. CDR3 bases: TGTGCCAGCAGTGAGCGGCGGGCTAGCACAGATACGCAGTATTTT.

This rearrangement joins TRBV5-1 to TRBJ2-1; TRBD2 agrees at 11 bases. The trim removed 2 bases at V and 7 bases at J, leaving 5 bases unmatched. Per the germline V gene, CDR1 is SGHRS and CDR2 is YFSETQ. This CDR3 spans 15 amino acids. Here the CDR3 reads CASSLLAGVENEQFF. CDR3 bases: TGCGCCAGCAGCTTACTAGCGGGAGTAGAGAATGAGCAGTTCTTC.

This clone has only one observation. J is TRBJ1-6 and V is TRBV25-1; D possibly corresponds to TRBD1 (5 bases). V was clipped by 7 bases and J by 7 bases, with 14 bases between them. The CDR3 spans 14 residues. Germline V lookup: CDR1 MGHDK, CDR2 SYGVNS. The CDR3 coding sequence is TGTGCCAGCAAGACACCCCAGGGCAATTCACCCCTCCACTTT. Translation: CASKTPQGNSPLHF.

V usage is TRBV5-1 and J usage is TRBJ1-6; D perhaps matches TRBD1 (5 bases). CDR1 is SGHRS and CDR2 is YFSETQ in the germline V gene. The CDR3 covers 15 residues. With 1 base removed from V and 13 bases from J, the gap between germline ends came to 18 bases. DNA for the CDR3: TGCGCCAGCAGCTTGTCTGCACAGGCCGCTTCGCCCCTCCACTTT. This gives the protein CASSLSAQAASPLHF.

The chain links TRBV24-1 to TRBJ2-1; 12 positions agree with TRBD2. CDR1 and CDR2 from the germline V gene are KGHDR and SFDVKD. With 3 bases clipped from V and 4 bases from J, the junction kept 3 bases outside the gene matches. This CDR3 comprises 16 residues. The CDR3 region is CATSDPLAGGYNEQFF. Here the CDR3 DNA reads TGTGCCACCAGTGATCCTCTAGCGGGAGGGTACAATGAGCAGTTCTTC.

The rearrangement joins TRBV12-3 or TRBV12-4 to TRBJ2-1, with D hard to call. V lost 7 bases and J lost 7, with 14 bases in between. CDR3 size: 13 residues. CDR3 in amino acids: CASKTLSENEQFF. The CDR3 nucleotides read TGTGCCAGCAAGACCCTGTCGGAGAATGAGCAGTTCTTC.